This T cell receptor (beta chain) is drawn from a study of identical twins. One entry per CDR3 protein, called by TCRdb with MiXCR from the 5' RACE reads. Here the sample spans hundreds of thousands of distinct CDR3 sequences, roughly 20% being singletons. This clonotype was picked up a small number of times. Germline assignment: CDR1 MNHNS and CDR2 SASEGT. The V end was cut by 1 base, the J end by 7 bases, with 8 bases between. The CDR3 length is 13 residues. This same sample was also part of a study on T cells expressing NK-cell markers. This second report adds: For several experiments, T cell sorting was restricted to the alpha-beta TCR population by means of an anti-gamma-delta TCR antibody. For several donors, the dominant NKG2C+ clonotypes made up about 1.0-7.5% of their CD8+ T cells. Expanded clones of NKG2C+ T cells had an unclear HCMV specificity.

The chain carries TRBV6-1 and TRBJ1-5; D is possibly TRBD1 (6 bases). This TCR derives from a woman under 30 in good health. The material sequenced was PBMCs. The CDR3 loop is CASSEGGAQPQHF. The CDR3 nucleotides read TGTGCCAGCAGTGAAGGGGGGGCCCAGCCCCAGCATTTT.